This T cell receptor beta chain was recovered during a study of blood T cell repertoires in COVID-19 (dated by TCRdb to 2018 to 2020). Regarding the study in general: Collaborator samples came from the United States, Italy and Spain and covered acute and convalescent phases of COVID-19. The prospective study material was composed of cDNA or gDNA derived from T cells, B-cell-depleted T cells, or PBMCs. Deeply sampled blood TCRbeta repertoires from subjects exposed to, actively infected with, or recovered from COVID-19 were included in the dataset. The repertoires were made available in a free public database intended to serve as a resource for research on the immune response to SARS-CoV-2. Samples came from the ongoing ImmuneRACE study (first 160 participants) plus 1,254 subjects from 6 global collaborators. Sample metadata almost always included a de-identified subject ID, COVID-19 status, age in years and sex. Where available, HLA class I and class II types were taken from metadata supplied by the sample provider and were not determined by assay-based typing.

In its sample, this clone was seen once. Its target antigen remains unknown. Per-nucleotide qualities are absent, and no much larger clonotype sits a single base away. Paper-wide results and their limitations: How much clinical and demographic metadata was included differed by source and by participant, and the metadata was provided uncurated.

Collaborating institutions collected whole blood in K2EDTA tubes following their own protocols. For TCRbeta analysis, collaborators shipped samples as frozen whole blood, isolated PBMCs, or DNA extracted from either of those sample types. The immunoSEQ Assay, a bias-controlled multiplex PCR, was used to amplify TCRbeta CDR3 regions from genomic DNA. In the paper's pipeline: Nucleated cell counts per sample were estimated from amplification of reference gene primers within the assay. To quantify the absolute abundance of each unique TCRbeta CDR3 rearrangement, sequence reads were collapsed and filtered. For each sample, productive Simpson clonality was calculated as the square root of Simpson's diversity index across productive rearrangements. The table was pulled from immuneACCESS by TCRdb, which kept in-frame rearrangements only. Such tables lose some clones; where checked, under half of the loss comes from unresolved V genes, and the rest has no known cause. V and J calls and clone size follow that table, whereas D and trimming were derived from the DNA. A total of about 53,000 clones appear in this sample, roughly 89% of them only once. The top ten clones comprise around 2.7% of the sample.

Based on the germline V gene (reference sequence), the CDR1 and CDR2 sequences are MNHEY and SMNVEV. Trimming costs V 6 bases and J 5 bases, and their ends lie 17 bases apart. The CDR3 goes from the cysteine to the phenylalanine over 15 residues. CDR3 DNA is the only sequence kept; it has 45 bases, read in frame from the first base. Sequenced input: peripheral blood. The clonotype was recovered from an older man with acute or convalescent COVID-19. The chain was built from TRBV27 and TRBJ2-1; perhaps TRBD2 is the D gene, with 6 bases matching. The bases read TGTGCCAGCAGCCCCGGGACTTATCTCCACAATGAGCAGTTCTTC. Its protein is CASSPGTYLHNEQFF.